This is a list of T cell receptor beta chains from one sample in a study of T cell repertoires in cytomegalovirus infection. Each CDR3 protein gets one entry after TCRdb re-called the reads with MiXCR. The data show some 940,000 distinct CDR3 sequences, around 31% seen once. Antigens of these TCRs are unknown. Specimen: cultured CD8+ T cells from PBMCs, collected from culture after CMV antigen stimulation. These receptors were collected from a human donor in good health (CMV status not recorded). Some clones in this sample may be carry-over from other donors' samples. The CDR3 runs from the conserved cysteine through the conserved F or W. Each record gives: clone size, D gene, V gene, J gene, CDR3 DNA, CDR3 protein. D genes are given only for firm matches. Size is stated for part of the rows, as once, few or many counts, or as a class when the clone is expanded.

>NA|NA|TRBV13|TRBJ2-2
TGTGCCAGCAGCATAGATTTCACCGGGGAGCTGTTTTTT
CASSIDFTGELFF
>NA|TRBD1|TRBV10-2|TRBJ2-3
TGCGCCAGCTCAAGGGGGCAGGGTGAGACAGATACGCAGTATTTT
CASSRGQGETDTQYF
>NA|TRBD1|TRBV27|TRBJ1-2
TGTGCCAGCAGTTATGAGACAGGGGGATCTGGCTACACCTTC
CASSYETGGSGYTF
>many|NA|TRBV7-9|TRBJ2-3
TGTGCCAGCAGCTTCGAGGGGACAGATACGCAGTATTTT
CASSFEGTDTQYF
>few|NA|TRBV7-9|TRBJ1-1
TGTGCCAGCAGCCCCGGGAGGGCTTTCTTT
CASSPGRAFF
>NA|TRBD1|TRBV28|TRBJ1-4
TGTGCCAGCACTTTTTACGGGACAGGACTCCGAACTAATGAAAAACTGTTTTTT
CASTFYGTGLRTNEKLFF
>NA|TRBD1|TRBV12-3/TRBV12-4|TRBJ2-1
TGTGCCAGCAGTTCCAGGGGGCTGGGCCGGGATGAGCAGTTCTTC
CASSSRGLGRDEQFF
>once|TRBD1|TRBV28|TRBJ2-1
TGTGCCAGCAGCCATAGGACAGGGAAGATTGAGGGCAATGAGCAGTTCTTC
CASSHRTGKIEGNEQFF
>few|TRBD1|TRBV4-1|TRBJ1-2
TGCGCCAGCAGCCGAGTGACAGGGGGAGAGGATGGCTACACCTTC
CASSRVTGGEDGYTF
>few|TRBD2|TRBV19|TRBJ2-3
TGTGCCAGTTGGACTAGCGGCGACACAGATACGCAGTATTTT
CASWTSGDTDTQYF
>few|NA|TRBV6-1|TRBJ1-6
TGTGCCGCCCCGGGGGGGGACGGAGGGGGTTGGCCCCTCCACTTT
CAAPGGDGGGWPLHF
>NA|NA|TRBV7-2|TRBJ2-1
TGTGCCAGCATCAGGGTCAGCTGGTCGAACAATGAGCAGTTCTTC
CASIRVSWSNNEQFF
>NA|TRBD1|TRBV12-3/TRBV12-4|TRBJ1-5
TGTGCCAGCAAGGGGACAGGGGGACTGTCCCAGCATTTT
CASKGTGGLSQHF
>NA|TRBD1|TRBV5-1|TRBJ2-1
TGCGCCAGCAGCTTGAGGACAGGGGATACTGAGCAGTTCTTC
CASSLRTGDTEQFF
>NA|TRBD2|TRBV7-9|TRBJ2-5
TGTGCCAGCAGCTCGGGGAGCGGGGGGCCAGAGACCCAGTACTTC
CASSSGSGGPETQYF
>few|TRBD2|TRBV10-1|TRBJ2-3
TGCGCCAGCAGTGAGACCGGGACTATCGATACGCAGTATTTT
CASSETGTIDTQYF
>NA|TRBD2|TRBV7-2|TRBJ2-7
TGTGCCAACAGCTTTTTGTCGAGCGGGAGTCCCGAGCAGTACTTC
CANSFLSSGSPEQYF
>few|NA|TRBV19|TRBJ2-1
TGTGCCAGTAGTATAGGGGTAGTCTCCTACAATGAGCAGTTCTTC
CASSIGVVSYNEQFF
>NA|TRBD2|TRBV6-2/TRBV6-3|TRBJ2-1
TGTGTCAGCAGTTACTCGTGGGGACTAGCGGGGGGTGAGGAGCAGTTCTTC
CVSSYSWGLAGGEEQFF
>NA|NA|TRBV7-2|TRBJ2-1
TGTGCCAGCAGCTTAATAGTGGGGGCCGTAAATGAGCAGTTCTTC
CASSLIVGAVNEQFF
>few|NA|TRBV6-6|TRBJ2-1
TGTGCCAGCAGTGACCCCCGGGACGCAACCTACAATGAGCAGTTCTTC
CASSDPRDATYNEQFF
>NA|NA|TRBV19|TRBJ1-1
TGTGCCAGTAACTCGGCGGAGAACACTGAAGCTTTCTTT
CASNSAENTEAFF
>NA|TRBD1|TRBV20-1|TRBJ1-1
TGCAGTGCTAGTGAGGGACAGTTGAACACTGAAGCTTTCTTT
CSASEGQLNTEAFF
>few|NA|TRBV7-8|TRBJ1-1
TGTGCCAGCAGCTTAGGTGCAGGGTACACTGAAGCTTTCTTT
CASSLGAGYTEAFF
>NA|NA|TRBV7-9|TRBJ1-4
TGTGCCAGCACCCCCTGGGGGGAGGGGAAGAATGAAAAACTGTTTTTT
CASTPWGEGKNEKLFF
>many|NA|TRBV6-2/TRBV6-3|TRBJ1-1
TGTGCCAGCAGGAACCCGGACACCTTTGGCACTGAAGCTTTCTTT
CASRNPDTFGTEAFF
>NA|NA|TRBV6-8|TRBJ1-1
TGTGCCAGCCCTCGGGGGCTCGGGACTGAAGCTTTCTTT
CASPRGLGTEAFF
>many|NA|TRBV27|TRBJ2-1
TGTGCCAGCAGTTTGGGGGCAGGGCTCGTGGAGCAGTTCTTC
CASSLGAGLVEQFF
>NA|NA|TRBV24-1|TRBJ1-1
TGTGCCACCAGTGGCGGGGGTCTGGGCACTGAAGCTTTCTTT
CATSGGGLGTEAFF
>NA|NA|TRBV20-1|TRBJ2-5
TGCAGTGCTAGAGCATTAAAGGCAGGCCCACAAGAGACCCAGTACTTC
CSARALKAGPQETQYF
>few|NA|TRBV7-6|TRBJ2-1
TGTGCCAGCAGCCTCGACGGTTGGCAGTTCTTC
CASSLDGWQFF
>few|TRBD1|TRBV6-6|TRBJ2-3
TGTGCCAGCAGTTTCCGGGACAGGGAGCTCACAGATACGCAGTATTTT
CASSFRDRELTDTQYF
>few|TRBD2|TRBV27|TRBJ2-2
TGTGCCAGCAGTAATAGCGGGGGCTACACCGGGGAGCTGTTTTTT
CASSNSGGYTGELFF
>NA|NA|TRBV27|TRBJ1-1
TGTGCCAGCAGTCCCACAGAAAGGGCGGACACTGAAGCTTTCTTT
CASSPTERADTEAFF
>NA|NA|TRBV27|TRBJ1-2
TGTGCCAGCAGTTTAACCCCACACGGGGCAGTCGGCTACACCTTC
CASSLTPHGAVGYTF
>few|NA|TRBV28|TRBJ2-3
TGTGCCAGCAGTTCAGTATTGGTGGATACGCAGTATTTT
CASSSVLVDTQYF
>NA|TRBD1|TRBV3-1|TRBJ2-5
TGTGCCAGCAGCCCAGCTATCGGGACAGGGGAAGAGACCCAGTACTTC
CASSPAIGTGEETQYF
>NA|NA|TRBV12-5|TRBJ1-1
TGTGCTAGTGGACCACCGAGGGGCGGCACTGAAGCTTTCTTT
CASGPPRGGTEAFF
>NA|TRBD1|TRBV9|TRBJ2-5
TGTGCCAGCAGCGGAACAGGGGTCCAAGAGACCCAGTACTTC
CASSGTGVQETQYF
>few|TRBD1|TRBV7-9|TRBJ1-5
TGTGCCAGCAGCCGAGGACAGGGAAGCAATCAGCCCCAGCATTTT
CASSRGQGSNQPQHF